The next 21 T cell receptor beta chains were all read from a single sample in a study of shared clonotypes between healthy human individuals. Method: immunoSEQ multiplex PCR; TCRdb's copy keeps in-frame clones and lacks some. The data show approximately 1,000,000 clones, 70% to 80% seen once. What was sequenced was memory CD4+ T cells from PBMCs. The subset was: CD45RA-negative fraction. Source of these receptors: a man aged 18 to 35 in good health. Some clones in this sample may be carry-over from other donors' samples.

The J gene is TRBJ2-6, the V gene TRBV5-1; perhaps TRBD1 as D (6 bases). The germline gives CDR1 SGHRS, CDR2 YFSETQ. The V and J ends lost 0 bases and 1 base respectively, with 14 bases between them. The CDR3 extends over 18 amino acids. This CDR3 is CASSLGSGVSSGANVLTF. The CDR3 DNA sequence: TGCGCCAGCAGCTTGGGGTCAGGGGTTTCGTCTGGGGCCAACGTCCTGACTTTC.

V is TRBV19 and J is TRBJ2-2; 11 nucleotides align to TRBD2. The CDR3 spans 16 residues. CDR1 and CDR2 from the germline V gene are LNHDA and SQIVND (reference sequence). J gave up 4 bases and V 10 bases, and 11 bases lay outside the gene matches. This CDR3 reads CATNSGRAGATGELFF. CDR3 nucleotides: TGTGCCACCAATAGCGGGAGGGCCGGGGCCACCGGGGAGCTGTTTTTT.

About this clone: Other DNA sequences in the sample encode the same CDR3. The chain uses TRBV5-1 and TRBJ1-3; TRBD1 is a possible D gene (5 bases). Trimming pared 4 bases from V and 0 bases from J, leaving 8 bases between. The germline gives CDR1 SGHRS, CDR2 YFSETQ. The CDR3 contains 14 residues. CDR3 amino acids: CASSDSSSGNTIYF. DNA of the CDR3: TGCGCCAGCAGCGACAGCAGCTCTGGAAACACCATATATTTT.

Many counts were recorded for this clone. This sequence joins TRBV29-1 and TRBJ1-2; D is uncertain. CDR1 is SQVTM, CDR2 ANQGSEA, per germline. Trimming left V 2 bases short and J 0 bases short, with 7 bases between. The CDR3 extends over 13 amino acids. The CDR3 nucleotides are TGCAGCGTTGAAACCACCCCTAACTATGGCTACACCTTC. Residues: CSVETTPNYGYTF.

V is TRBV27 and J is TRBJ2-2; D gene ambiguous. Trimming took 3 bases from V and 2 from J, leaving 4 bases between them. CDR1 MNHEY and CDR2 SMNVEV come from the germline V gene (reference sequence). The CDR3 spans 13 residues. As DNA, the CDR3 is TGTGCCAGCAGTTTCAGAAACACCGGGGAGCTGTTTTTT. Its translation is CASSFRNTGELFF.

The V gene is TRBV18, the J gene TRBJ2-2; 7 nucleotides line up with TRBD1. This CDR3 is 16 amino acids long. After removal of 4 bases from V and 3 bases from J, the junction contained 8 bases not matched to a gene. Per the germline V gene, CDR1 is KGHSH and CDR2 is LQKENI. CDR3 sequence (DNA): TGTGCCAGCTCACAAGAGGGACAGAGAGACACCGGGGAGCTGTTTTTT. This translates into CASSQEGQRDTGELFF.

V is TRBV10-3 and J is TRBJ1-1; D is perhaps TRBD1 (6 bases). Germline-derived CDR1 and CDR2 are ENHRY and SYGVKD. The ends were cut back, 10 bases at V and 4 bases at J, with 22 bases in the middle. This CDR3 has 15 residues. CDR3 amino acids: CASIGAGTQVTEAFF. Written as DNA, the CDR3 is TGTGCCAGCATAGGGGCCGGGACACAGGTCACTGAAGCTTTCTTT.

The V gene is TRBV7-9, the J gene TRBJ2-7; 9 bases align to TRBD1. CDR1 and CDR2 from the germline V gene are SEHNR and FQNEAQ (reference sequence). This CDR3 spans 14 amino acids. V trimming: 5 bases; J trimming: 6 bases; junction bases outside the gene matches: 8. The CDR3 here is CASSAGTGWSEQYF. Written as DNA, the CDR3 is TGTGCCAGCAGCGCCGGGACAGGGTGGAGCGAGCAGTACTTC.

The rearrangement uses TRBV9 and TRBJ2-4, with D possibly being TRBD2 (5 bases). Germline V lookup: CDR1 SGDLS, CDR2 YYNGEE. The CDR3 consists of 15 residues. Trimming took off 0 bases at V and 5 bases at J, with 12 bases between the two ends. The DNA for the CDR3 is TGTGCCAGCAGCGTAGATCGAGGGCCGGAAAACATTCAGTACTTC. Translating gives CASSVDRGPENIQYF. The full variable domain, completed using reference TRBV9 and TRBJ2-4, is DSGVTQTPKHLITATGQRVTLRCSPRSGDLSVYWYQQSLDQGLQFLIQYYNGEERAKGNILERFSAQQFPDLHSELNLSSLELGDSALYFCASSVDRGPENIQYFGAGTRLSVL.

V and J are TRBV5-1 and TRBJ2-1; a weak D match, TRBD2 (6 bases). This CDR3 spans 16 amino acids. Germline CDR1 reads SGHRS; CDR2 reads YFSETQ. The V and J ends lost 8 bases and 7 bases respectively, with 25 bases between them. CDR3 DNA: TGCGCCAGTTCCCAAATCACTGCGGGACCAGGTAATGAGCAGTTCTTC. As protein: CASSQITAGPGNEQFF.

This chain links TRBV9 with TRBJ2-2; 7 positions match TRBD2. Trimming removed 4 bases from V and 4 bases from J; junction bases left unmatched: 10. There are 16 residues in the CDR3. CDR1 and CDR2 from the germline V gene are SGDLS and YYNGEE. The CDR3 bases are TGTGCCAGCAGCCCCCGTGTCGAGCGGGGCACCGGGGAGCTGTTTTTT. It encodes CASSPRVERGTGELFF.

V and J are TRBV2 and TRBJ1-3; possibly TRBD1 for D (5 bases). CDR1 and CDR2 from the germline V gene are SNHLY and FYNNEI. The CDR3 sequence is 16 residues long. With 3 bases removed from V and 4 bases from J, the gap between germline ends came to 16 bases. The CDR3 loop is CASSDVWGRGGNTIYF. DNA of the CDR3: TGTGCCAGCAGTGATGTTTGGGGGAGAGGAGGAAACACCATATATTTT.

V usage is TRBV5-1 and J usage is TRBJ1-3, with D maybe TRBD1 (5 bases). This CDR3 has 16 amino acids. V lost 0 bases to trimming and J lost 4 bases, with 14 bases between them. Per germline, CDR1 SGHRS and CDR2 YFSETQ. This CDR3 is CASSLGGSGNGNTIYF. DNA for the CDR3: TGCGCCAGCAGCTTGGGCGGGTCAGGGAACGGAAACACCATATATTTT.

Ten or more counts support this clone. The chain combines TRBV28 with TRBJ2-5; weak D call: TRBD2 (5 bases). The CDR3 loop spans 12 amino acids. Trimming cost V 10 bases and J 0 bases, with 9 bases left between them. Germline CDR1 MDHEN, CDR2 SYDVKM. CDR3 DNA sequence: TGTGCCACCCTCGGGGACCAAGAGACCCAGTACTTC. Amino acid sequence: CATLGDQETQYF.

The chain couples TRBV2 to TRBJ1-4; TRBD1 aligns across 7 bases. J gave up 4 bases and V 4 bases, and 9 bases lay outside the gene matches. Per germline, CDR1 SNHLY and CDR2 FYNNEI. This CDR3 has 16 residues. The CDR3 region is CASSGWQGGLNEKLFF. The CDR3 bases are TGTGCCAGCAGTGGGTGGCAGGGGGGCCTTAATGAAAAACTGTTTTTT.

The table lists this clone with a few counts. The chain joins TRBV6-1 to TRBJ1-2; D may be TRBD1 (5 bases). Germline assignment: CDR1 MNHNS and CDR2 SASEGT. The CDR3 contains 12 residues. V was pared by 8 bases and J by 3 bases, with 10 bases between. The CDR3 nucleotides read TGTGCCAGCTTTTTACAGGACTATGGCTACACCTTC. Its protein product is CASFLQDYGYTF.

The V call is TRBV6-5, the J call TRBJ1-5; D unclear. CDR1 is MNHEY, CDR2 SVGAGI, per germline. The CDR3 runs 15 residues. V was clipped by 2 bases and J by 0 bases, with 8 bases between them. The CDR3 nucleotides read TGTGCCAGCAGTTACAAATCAGATAGCAATCAGCCCCAGCATTTT. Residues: CASSYKSDSNQPQHF.

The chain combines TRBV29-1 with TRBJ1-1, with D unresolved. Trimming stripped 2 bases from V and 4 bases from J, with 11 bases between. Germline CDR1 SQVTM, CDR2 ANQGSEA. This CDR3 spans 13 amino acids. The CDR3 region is CSVEPGTGTEAFF. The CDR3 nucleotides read TGCAGCGTTGAACCAGGTACGGGCACTGAAGCTTTCTTT.

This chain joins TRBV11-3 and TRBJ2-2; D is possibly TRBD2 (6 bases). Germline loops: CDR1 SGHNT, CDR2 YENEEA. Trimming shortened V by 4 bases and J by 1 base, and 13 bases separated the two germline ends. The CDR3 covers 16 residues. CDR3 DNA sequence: TGTGCCAGCAGCTGGGGGGTGCCCAAGAACACCGGGGAGCTGTTTTTT. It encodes CASSWGVPKNTGELFF.

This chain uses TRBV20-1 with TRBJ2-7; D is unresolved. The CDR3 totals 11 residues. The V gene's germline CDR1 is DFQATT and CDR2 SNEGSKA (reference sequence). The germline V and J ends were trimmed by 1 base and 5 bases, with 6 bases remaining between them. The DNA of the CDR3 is TGCAGTGCTAGAGTACCCGACGAGCAGTACTTC. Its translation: CSARVPDEQYF.

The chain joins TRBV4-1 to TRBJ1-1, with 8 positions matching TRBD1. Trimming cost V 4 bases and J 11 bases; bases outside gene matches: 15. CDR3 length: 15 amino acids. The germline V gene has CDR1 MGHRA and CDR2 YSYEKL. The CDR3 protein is CASSPPLRQGAVAFF. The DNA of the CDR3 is TGCGCCAGCAGCCCCCCGCTTAGGCAGGGGGCGGTTGCTTTCTTT.